The TCR beta chain described here comes from a study of cytomegalovirus exposure and HLA in healthy donors. General observations from the study: Information on immune exposure was restricted to one variable (CMV serostatus).

The PCR made use of 60 Vbeta and 13 Jbeta primers. TCRdb keeps only in-frame clones here, not all; method: immunoSEQ multiplex PCR. The sample totals 190,000 or so clones; its top ten clones hold roughly 0.74%. Concerning this clone: Its target is not known.

Germline CDR1 and CDR2: SGHRS and YFSETQ. Trimming cost V 4 bases and J 3 bases, with 13 bases left between them. The CDR3 sequence is 15 residues long. Material: PBMCs. This TCR derives from a boy aged 5-17 years in good health and CMV-seronegative. This chain connects TRBV5-1 to TRBJ2-2, with unresolved D. In nucleotides, the CDR3 is TGCGCCAGCAGCCTGGGCGAAACCTACACCGGGGAGCTGTTTTTT. Protein: CASSLGETYTGELFF.